This is a list of T cell receptor beta chains from one sample in a study of T cells in Graves' hyperthyroidism and ophthalmopathy. TCRdb re-derived calls from the multiplex PCR reads in MiXCR, one entry per CDR3 protein. The sample carries hundreds of thousands of distinct CDR3 sequences, 13% to 15% recorded once. Input material: blood. These receptors were taken from a woman in her fifties or sixties with Graves' ophthalmopathy. The CDR3 runs from the conserved cysteine through the conserved F or W. Fields, in order: D gene, J gene, V gene, clone size, CDR3 protein, CDR3 DNA. A D gene is named only where the DNA matches it firmly. Clone size appears in some rows only: once, few, many, or a class for an expanded clone.

TRBD2	TRBJ2-5	TRBV20-1	many	CSATLAGGGAQYF	TGCAGTGCCACACTAGCGGGAGGGGGGGCCCAGTACTTC
.	TRBJ2-1	TRBV11-2	many	CASSLVPLASTYNEQFF	TGTGCCAGCAGCTTAGTGCCGCTAGCGTCGACCTACAATGAGCAGTTCTTC
.	TRBJ2-3	TRBV11-2	many	CASSLDWLGADTQYF	TGTGCCAGCAGCTTAGATTGGCTTGGGGCAGATACGCAGTATTTT
TRBD1	TRBJ2-7	TRBV7-9	few	CASSLAGGTGEQYF	TGTGCCAGCAGCTTAGCAGGGGGCACGGGCGAGCAGTACTTC
.	TRBJ1-3	TRBV12-3/TRBV12-4	few	CASSLWEAGNTIYF	TGTGCCAGCAGTTTATGGGAAGCTGGAAACACCATATATTTT
TRBD1	TRBJ2-7	TRBV3-1	once	CASSRTGVWVSYEQYF	TGTGCCAGCAGCCGGACAGGGGTTTGGGTATCCTACGAGCAGTACTTC
.	TRBJ2-7	TRBV29-1	few	CSVETVSGNYEQYF	TGCAGCGTTGAAACCGTTAGCGGAAACTACGAGCAGTACTTC
.	TRBJ1-1	TRBV5-5	.	CASSFERLGSTEAFF	TGTGCCAGCAGCTTTGAACGGCTGGGAAGCACTGAAGCTTTCTTT
.	TRBJ2-1	TRBV9	once	CASSVITSSHEQFF	TGTGCCAGCAGCGTAATTACCAGTTCTCATGAGCAGTTCTTC
.	TRBJ2-1	TRBV11-1	medium-sized	CASSFLGYNEQFF	TGTGCCAGCAGCTTTCTGGGCTACAATGAGCAGTTCTTC
TRBD2	TRBJ2-5	TRBV9	.	CASSGGGIQETQYF	TGTGCCAGCAGCGGGGGGGGGATCCAAGAGACCCAGTACTTC
.	TRBJ2-7	TRBV12-3/TRBV12-4	many	CASSFQTALYEQYF	TGTGCCAGCAGTTTCCAAACCGCATTATACGAGCAGTACTTC
.	TRBJ1-5	TRBV28	many	CASSGGFREPQHF	TGTGCCAGCAGTGGGGGGTTTAGAGAGCCCCAGCATTTT
.	TRBJ2-2	TRBV24-1	few	CATNSQVGDTGELFF	TGTGCCACCAACAGCCAGGTGGGCGACACCGGGGAGCTGTTTTTT
TRBD1	TRBJ1-1	TRBV27	many	CASSSVPPDRANTEAFF	TGTGCCAGCAGTTCCGTCCCCCCGGACAGGGCGAATACTGAAGCTTTCTTT
.	TRBJ1-1	TRBV6-5	many	CASSYPRQIEAFF	TGTGCCAGCAGTTACCCTCGACAGATTGAAGCTTTCTTT
.	TRBJ2-5	TRBV7-2	many	CASSARVGAGLVETQYF	TGTGCCAGCAGCGCGCGGGTGGGCGCCGGATTGGTAGAGACCCAGTACTTC
TRBD1	TRBJ2-2	TRBV7-9	.	CASTSQGTGPGELFF	TGTGCCAGCACATCACAGGGGACGGGTCCCGGGGAGCTGTTTTTT
TRBD2	TRBJ2-2	TRBV5-1	.	CASSLEQREPNTGELFF	TGTGCCAGCAGCTTAGAGCAGCGGGAGCCGAACACCGGGGAGCTGTTTTTT
.	TRBJ1-1	TRBV28	many	CASSFGGMNTEAFF	TGTGCCAGCAGTTTCGGCGGTATGAACACTGAAGCTTTCTTT
.	TRBJ2-5	TRBV20-1	many	CSAREVDSQETQYF	TGCAGTGCTAGAGAGGTAGATTCACAAGAGACCCAGTACTTC
.	TRBJ2-3	TRBV18	many	CASSPNQGSTDTQYF	TGTGCCAGCTCACCAAATCAGGGGAGCACAGATACGCAGTATTTT
.	TRBJ2-1	TRBV5-4	few	CASSPGPSEYNEQFF	TGTGCCAGCAGCCCTGGACCTAGCGAATACAATGAGCAGTTCTTC
.	TRBJ1-4	TRBV28	.	CASSLETGVTNEKLFF	TGTGCCAGCAGTTTAGAGACAGGAGTAACTAATGAAAAACTGTTTTTT
.	TRBJ2-1	TRBV30	many	CAWSGPGEFF	TGTGCCTGGAGTGGCCCGGGGGAGTTCTTC
.	TRBJ2-1	TRBV27	few	CASRITGNLRVQAYNEQFF	TGTGCCAGCAGGATTACGGGGAACCTTCGTGTACAGGCCTACAATGAGCAGTTCTTC
TRBD2	TRBJ2-1	TRBV5-6	.	CASSWTSEYNEQFF	TGTGCCAGCAGTTGGACTAGCGAGTACAATGAGCAGTTCTTC
.	TRBJ2-1	TRBV29-1	many	CSAVGDTREQFF	TGCAGCGCTGTGGGGGACACGAGGGAGCAGTTCTTC
TRBD1	TRBJ2-7	TRBV2	many	CASRPGTGNYEQYF	TGTGCCAGCAGACCAGGGACAGGGAACTACGAGCAGTACTTC
TRBD2	TRBJ2-3	TRBV5-1	once	CASSLASGRSGDTQYF	TGCGCCAGCAGCTTGGCTAGCGGGAGATCGGGAGATACGCAGTATTTT
TRBD1	TRBJ1-1	TRBV28	many	CASLQGVTTEAFF	TGTGCCAGCCTACAGGGGGTTACCACTGAAGCTTTCTTT
.	TRBJ1-2	TRBV24-1	few	CATSDPSHSGGDHPYGYTF	TGTGCCACCAGTGATCCCTCTCATTCCGGGGGCGACCACCCCTATGGCTACACCTTC
TRBD1	TRBJ1-1	TRBV7-2	.	CASSTGTGGTFTEAFF	TGTGCCAGCAGCACCGGGACAGGGGGCACCTTCACTGAAGCTTTCTTT
.	TRBJ1-6	TRBV7-8	many	CASSLASNVLLGSPLHF	TGTGCCAGCAGCTTAGCGAGTAACGTCCTGTTAGGCTCACCCCTCCACTTT
TRBD1	TRBJ2-3	TRBV7-8	many	CASSVGTGVTDTQYF	TGTGCCAGCTCAGTCGGGACAGGGGTTACAGATACGCAGTATTTT
.	TRBJ2-1	TRBV10-3	few	CATAPYRDEQFF	TGTGCCACCGCCCCCTACAGGGATGAGCAGTTCTTC
TRBD2	TRBJ2-1	TRBV7-8	many	CASSLAAGGPRNEQFF	TGTGCCAGCAGCTTGGCGGCGGGAGGGCCTAGGAATGAGCAGTTCTTC
TRBD2	TRBJ2-1	TRBV15	.	CATSRAARLALDEQFF	TGTGCCACCAGCAGAGCGGCGAGACTAGCGTTGGATGAGCAGTTCTTC
.	TRBJ2-7	TRBV28	many	CASSLGSETEGKYF	TGTGCCAGCAGTTTAGGGTCGGAGACCGAAGGAAAGTACTTC
.	TRBJ2-7	TRBV20-1	few	CSARDHAYYEQYF	TGCAGTGCTAGAGATCACGCCTACTACGAGCAGTACTTC
.	TRBJ2-3	TRBV4-2	few	CASSQDTEGRNTQYF	TGTGCCAGCAGCCAAGATACCGAGGGGAGAAATACGCAGTATTTT
.	TRBJ2-3	TRBV4-1	.	CASRQVRADTQYF	TGCGCCAGCAGGCAAGTAAGGGCAGATACGCAGTATTTT
TRBD2	TRBJ2-7	TRBV20-1	.	CSARMRLAGYSYEQYF	TGCAGTGCTAGGATGAGGCTAGCGGGATATTCCTACGAGCAGTACTTC
TRBD1	TRBJ1-6	TRBV12-3/TRBV12-4	many	CASSLRQGASYNSPLHF	TGTGCCAGCAGTCTTCGACAGGGTGCTTCCTATAATTCACCCCTCCACTTT
.	TRBJ2-7	TRBV6-2/TRBV6-3	few	CASIDGSYEQYF	TGTGCCAGCATAGATGGCTCCTACGAGCAGTACTTC